This TCR beta chain emerged from a study of shared clonotypes between healthy human individuals. Overall study: Plates per donor: three CD4 naive, three CD4 memory, two CD8 naive, one CD8 memory.

From germline, CDR1 is SGHDN and CDR2 FVKESK. Trimming took off 1 base at V and 6 bases at J, with 19 bases between the two ends. The CDR3 loop spans 17 amino acids. The donors, healthy adults who were HIV-negative, had experienced no recent acute infections or vaccinations. The study separated CD4+ cells into CD45RA+ naive and CD45RA-negative memory subsets. In replicate PCRs of sorted subsets, approximately 190 ng DNA, roughly 31,000 T cell genomes, was used. TCRdb's copy holds only in-frame clones and misses some; the assay was immunoSEQ multiplex PCR. The sample records over 1.5 million clones, 95% to 99% being singletons.

The J gene is TRBJ2-1, the V gene TRBV14; a weak D match, TRBD2 (7 bases). This TCR derives from a man aged 25-40 years in good health. Material: naive CD4+ T cells sorted from blood. Subset indicated: CD45RA+ positively selected. The CDR3 loop reads CASSQVAGAIAGNEQFF. The CDR3 DNA reads TGTGCCAGCAGCCAAGTGGCAGGGGCTATAGCGGGCAATGAGCAGTTCTTC.